The 26 T cell receptor beta chains below come from one sample, sequenced in a study of blood T cells in healthy people across ages. Primed by a sample-barcoded 5' primer and a J-beta primer mix, a second PCR proceeded for about 7 to 11 cycles. TCRdb ran MiXCR on the 5' RACE reads and lists one entry per CDR3 protein. Of some 1.6 million distinct CDR3 sequences in the sample, about 31% were seen once. What was sequenced was blood. The receptors derive from a woman in her 30s in good health.

This clonotype was detected only once. The gene calls are TRBV20-1 and TRBJ1-5, with D possibly TRBD1 on 5 matching bases. Trimming took off 5 bases at V and 3 bases at J, with 14 bases between the two ends. This CDR3 contains 14 residues. CDR1 DFQATT and CDR2 SNEGSKA come from the germline V gene (reference sequence). CDR3 sequence reads: CSAQEGLTNQPQHF. The CDR3 DNA reads TGCAGTGCTCAAGAGGGACTGACCAATCAGCCCCAGCATTTT.

The table lists this clonotype with many counts. V and J are TRBV27 and TRBJ2-4; possibly TRBD1 for D (5 bases). Deletions cut 5 bases from V and 0 bases from J, with 20 bases between. The germline CDR1 and CDR2 sequences are MNHEY and SMNVEV (reference sequence). The CDR3 sequence is 18 residues long. The CDR3 coding sequence is TGTGCCAGCAGTCCCCTAGGACCAGACAGATTAGCCAAAAACATTCAGTACTTC. Translation gives CASSPLGPDRLAKNIQYF.

There are a few counts of this clonotype. This chain connects TRBV3-1 to TRBJ1-2, with unresolved D. The germline V gene has CDR1 LGHDT and CDR2 YNNKEL (reference sequence). V was cut by 1 base and J by 2 bases, with 14 bases left in between. The CDR3 totals 16 residues. The CDR3 is CASSQGTTYPNYGYTF. In DNA, the CDR3 is TGTGCCAGCAGCCAAGGGACTACGTACCCCAACTATGGCTACACCTTC.

This clonotype occurred many times. The V gene is TRBV10-3, the J gene TRBJ2-3; maybe TRBD1 (5 bases). CDR3 length: 14 amino acids. Trimming removed 2 bases from V and 0 bases from J, with 6 bases in between. The germline gives CDR1 ENHRY, CDR2 SYGVKD. The CDR3 loop reads CAISEDRSTDTQYF. In nucleotides, the CDR3 is TGTGCCATCAGTGAGGACAGAAGCACAGATACGCAGTATTTT.

The chain joins TRBV28 to TRBJ1-4, with D perhaps TRBD1 (6 bases). From germline, CDR1 is MDHEN and CDR2 SYDVKM. The CDR3 contains 15 residues. V was pared by 3 bases and J by 8 bases, with 16 bases between. CDR3 sequence (DNA): TGTGCCAGCAGTTTCCAGCCAGGGGCTGGGGAAAAACTGTTTTTT. Protein sequence: CASSFQPGAGEKLFF.

The gene calls are TRBV3-1 and TRBJ2-7, with a tentative D call TRBD2 (6 bases). The J call may be in error: the DNA end matches TRBJ2-5 better. The CDR3 is made up of 15 amino acids. CDR1 is LGHDT and CDR2 is YNNKEL in the germline V gene (reference sequence). The CDR3 DNA follows: TGTGCCAGCAGCCAAGAAGGGCTAGGAGGGGAGACCCAGTACTTC. This codes for CASSQEGLGGETQYF.

The gene calls are TRBV20-1 and TRBJ1-1; D gene ambiguous. Trimming cost V 0 bases and J 4 bases, with 12 bases left between them. This CDR3 is built from 14 residues. The germline V gene encodes CDR1 DFQATT and CDR2 SNEGSKA (reference sequence). The CDR3 bases are TGCAGTGCTAGAGAGGGGAAGCCGGGCACTGAAGCTTTCTTT. This gives the protein CSAREGKPGTEAFF.

This rearrangement joins TRBV6-5 to TRBJ1-2, with 11 bases lining up with TRBD1. V lost 6 bases to trimming and J lost 7 bases; unmatched junction nucleotides: 7. Germline V lookup: CDR1 MNHEY, CDR2 SVGAGI. The CDR3 covers 14 residues. CDR3 sequence reads: CASRPGQGASGYTF. The CDR3 DNA reads TGTGCCAGCAGGCCTGGACAGGGGGCATCTGGCTACACCTTC.

This clonotype was picked up a small number of times. J is TRBJ2-5 and V is TRBV7-6; TRBD1 might be the D (6 bases). The V gene's germline CDR1 is SGHVS and CDR2 FNYEAQ. The CDR3 contains 15 residues. Trimming cost V 2 bases and J 4 bases, with 14 bases left between them. CDR3 coding DNA: TGTGCCAGCAGCTTAAGGGTACAGGGTTCAGAGACCCAGTACTTC. It encodes CASSLRVQGSETQYF.

The CDR3 here is CSVFVRNEQFF. The CDR3 bases are TGCAGCGTTTTCGTGAGGAATGAGCAGTTCTTC. The chain recombines TRBV29-1 with TRBJ2-1; D ambiguous. V lost 5 bases and J 7 bases, leaving 9 bases between the germline ends. Germline assignment: CDR1 SQVTM and CDR2 ANQGSEA. The CDR3 extends over 11 amino acids.

The chain is built from TRBV7-9 and TRBJ1-4, with D unclear. The ends were cut back, 8 bases at V and 1 base at J, with 14 bases in the middle. This CDR3 contains 15 residues. In germline, CDR1 is SEHNR, CDR2 FQNEAQ (reference sequence). DNA of the CDR3: TGTGCCAGCGGACTGACCAGGATAACTAATGAAAAACTGTTTTTT. This gives the protein CASGLTRITNEKLFF.

The chain couples TRBV20-1 to TRBJ2-4; possible D gene TRBD2, 5 bases. The J call could be wrong; TRBJ2-7 is a better fit for the DNA end. The length of the CDR3 is 14 residues. In germline, CDR1 is DFQATT, CDR2 SNEGSKA (reference sequence). Here the CDR3 reads CSAPPLGRFSEQYF. CDR3 in DNA: TGCAGTGCGCCTCCCTTAGGGAGATTCTCCGAGCAGTACTTC.

This clonotype was recorded a few times. A single base separates this from a much larger clone, so it may be a read error. This rearrangement joins TRBV6-6 to TRBJ2-1; unclear D gene. The J call is uncertain, as TRBJ2-7 better fits the DNA end. The CDR3 consists of 14 residues. The V gene's germline CDR1 is MNHNY and CDR2 SVGAGI (reference sequence). The CDR3 sequence: CASSQESSYNEQYF. CDR3 DNA sequence: TGTGCCAGCAGCCAAGAAAGCTCCTACAATGAGCAGTACTTC.

The gene calls are TRBV3-1 and TRBJ1-1; the match to TRBD1 covers 11 bases. V shed 4 bases, J shed 6 bases, and the junction held 7 bases outside the gene matches. Looked up from germline, CDR1 is LGHDT and CDR2 is YNNKEL (reference sequence). The CDR3 contains 15 residues. For the CDR3, the DNA is TGTGCCAGCAGCCCGGGTACGGGACAGGGGGCTGAAGCTTTCTTT. Translating gives CASSPGTGQGAEAFF.

CDR3 DNA sequence: TGCAGTGCTAGAGGGGGGACTAGCGGGAGAGGTGAGCAGTTCTTC. Its protein is CSARGGTSGRGEQFF. The chain joins TRBV20-1 to TRBJ2-1, with TRBD2 matching 14 bases. Trimming removed 1 base from V and 9 bases from J; junction bases left unmatched: 5. Looked up from germline, CDR1 is DFQATT and CDR2 is SNEGSKA (reference sequence). This CDR3 region has 15 residues.

The chain joins TRBV11-3 to TRBJ1-1; D is unclear. Trimming took off 0 bases at V and 3 bases at J, with 14 bases between the two ends. Germline V gene sequence: CDR1 SGHNT, CDR2 YENEEA. The CDR3 runs to 16 residues. This CDR3 reads CASSLDGLASHTEAFF. For the CDR3, the DNA is TGTGCCAGCAGCTTAGATGGGCTAGCCTCTCACACTGAAGCTTTCTTT.

This clonotype was observed a handful of times. The CDR3 here is CASSFLTGEFSGANVLTF. DNA of the CDR3: TGTGCCAGCAGCTTCCTGACAGGGGAGTTCTCTGGGGCCAACGTCCTGACTTTC. This rearrangement joins TRBV7-9 to TRBJ2-6; 8 bases match TRBD1. The CDR3 is 18 amino acids. CDR1 is SEHNR, CDR2 FQNEAQ, per germline (reference sequence). V lost 3 bases and J lost 0; bases outside the gene matches: 7.

This clonotype was seen a handful of times. J is TRBJ2-3 and V is TRBV6-2 or TRBV6-3; 8 nucleotides align to TRBD2. The CDR3 has 16 residues. The ends lost 4 bases at V and 4 bases at J; junction bases unmatched: 10. Per germline, CDR1 MNHEY and CDR2 SVGEGT. The CDR3 nucleotides are TGTGCCAGCAGTTTGGGCGGGGGGCGGCGCTCAGATACGCAGTATTTT. Amino acid sequence: CASSLGGGRRSDTQYF.

Turning to this clonotype: One junction end does not reproduce the germline sequence, and a read error may be involved. The V and J genes are TRBV20-1 and TRBJ2-3; D gene unclear. CDR1 DFQATT and CDR2 SNEGSKA come from the germline V gene (reference sequence). CDR3 length: 15 residues. The DNA of the CDR3 is TGCAGTGCTACCGATGGCTCCACGAGCACAGATACGCGGTATTTT. Translating it yields CSATDGSTSTDTRYF.

This clonotype was seen at least ten times. This chain uses TRBV12-3 or TRBV12-4 with TRBJ2-5; 11 bases match TRBD1. The CDR3 length is 15 residues. The J segment lost 4 bases and the V segment lost 6 bases, leaving 7 bases of the junction unmatched. The CDR3 region is CASSLPGQGGETQYF. The CDR3 coding sequence is TGTGCCAGCAGCTTACCGGGACAGGGGGGAGAGACCCAGTACTTC.

The genes are TRBV29-1 and TRBJ1-1; 7 nucleotides align to TRBD1. The CDR3 totals 12 residues. CDR1 is SQVTM and CDR2 is ANQGSEA in the germline V gene. The junction had 4 bases not matched to a gene; V was cut back by 4 bases and J by 5 bases. This CDR3 reads CSVATGMTEAFF. In DNA form, the CDR3 reads TGCAGCGTTGCGACAGGGATGACTGAAGCTTTCTTT.

This clonotype was observed a few times. The genes are TRBV5-1 and TRBJ1-1; possible D gene TRBD1, 5 bases. V was trimmed by 4 bases and J by 5 bases, leaving 12 bases between them. The germline gives CDR1 SGHRS, CDR2 YFSETQ. CDR3 length: 13 amino acids. The CDR3, as DNA: TGCGCCAGCAGCCCCCAGGGTGAGACTGAAGCTTTCTTT. It is translated as CASSPQGETEAFF.

This clonotype has just a few counts. The chain carries TRBV27 and TRBJ2-1; no reliable D call. This CDR3 spans 15 amino acids. Trimming removed 6 bases from V and 1 base from J, with 13 bases in between. Per germline, CDR1 MNHEY and CDR2 SMNVEV (reference sequence). CDR3 bases: TGTGCCAGCAGCCTTAAGGGTGGATCCTACAATGAGCAGTTCTTC. The encoded protein is CASSLKGGSYNEQFF.

The chain employs TRBV7-9 and TRBJ2-3; 14 bases fit TRBD2. V gave up 5 bases and J gave up 4 bases; unmatched junction bases: 8. Germline V gene data show CDR1 as SEHNR and CDR2 as FQNEAQ (reference sequence). CDR3 length: 17 amino acids. The CDR3 DNA is TGTGCCAGCAGCAGACTAGCGGGGGGGCGACCCCCAGATACGCAGTATTTT. Translated, it gives CASSRLAGGRPPDTQYF.

This clonotype showed up many times. The chain joins TRBV2 to TRBJ1-4; 8 bases match TRBD1. Germline V gene sequence: CDR1 SNHLY, CDR2 FYNNEI. J was trimmed by 6 bases and V by 7 bases; bases with no gene match: 7. The CDR3 sequence is 14 residues long. The CDR3 protein is CASIEDRAYEKLFF. CDR3 bases: TGTGCCAGCATCGAGGACAGGGCCTATGAAAAACTGTTTTTT.

The genes are TRBV7-6 and TRBJ2-3; the match to TRBD2 covers 13 bases. V trimming: 4 bases; J trimming: 0 bases; junction bases outside the gene matches: 10. Germline CDR1 is SGHVS and CDR2 is FNYEAQ. CDR3 length: 19 amino acids. CDR3 amino acids: CASSYAPGLAGVSTDTQYF. In DNA form, the CDR3 reads TGTGCCAGCAGCTACGCCCCTGGACTAGCGGGGGTGAGCACAGATACGCAGTATTTT.